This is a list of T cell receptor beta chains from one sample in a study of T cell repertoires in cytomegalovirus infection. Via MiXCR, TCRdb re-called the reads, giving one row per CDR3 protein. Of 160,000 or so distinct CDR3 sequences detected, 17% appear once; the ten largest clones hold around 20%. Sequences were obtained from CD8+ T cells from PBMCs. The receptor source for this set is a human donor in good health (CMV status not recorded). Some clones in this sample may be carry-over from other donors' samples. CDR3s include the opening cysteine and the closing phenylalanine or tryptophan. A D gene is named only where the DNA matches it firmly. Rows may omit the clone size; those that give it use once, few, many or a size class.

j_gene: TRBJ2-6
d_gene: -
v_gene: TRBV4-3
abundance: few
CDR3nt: TGCGCCAGCAGCCAAGACACCTTCTCTGGGGCCAACGTCCTGACTTTC
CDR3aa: CASSQDTFSGANVLTF

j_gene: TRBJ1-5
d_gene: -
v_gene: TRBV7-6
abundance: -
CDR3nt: TGTGCCAGCAGCCGAGACACCGCGCCCCAGCATTTT
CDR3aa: CASSRDTAPQHF

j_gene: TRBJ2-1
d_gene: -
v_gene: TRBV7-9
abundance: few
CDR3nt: TGTGCCAGCAGCTCCCGACAATTCGATGAGCAGTTCTTC
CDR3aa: CASSSRQFDEQFF

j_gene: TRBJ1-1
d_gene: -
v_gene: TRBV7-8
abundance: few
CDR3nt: TGTGCCAGCAGCTTAGCCCTCGGGAGTTACTTTGTGGGCACTGAAGCTTTCTTT
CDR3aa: CASSLALGSYFVGTEAFF

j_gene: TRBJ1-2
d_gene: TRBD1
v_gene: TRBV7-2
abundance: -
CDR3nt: TGTGCCAGCAGCTTAAACAGGGCAGGGGGTGATGGCTACACCTTC
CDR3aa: CASSLNRAGGDGYTF

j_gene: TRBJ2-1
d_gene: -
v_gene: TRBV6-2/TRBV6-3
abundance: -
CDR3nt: TGTGCCAGCAGCTATCGAGGGAGTGAGCAGTTCTTC
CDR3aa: CASSYRGSEQFF

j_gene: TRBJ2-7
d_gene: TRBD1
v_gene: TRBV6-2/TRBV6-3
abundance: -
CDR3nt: TGTGCCAGCAGTCCTACCTTCCGGGACAGGGACTACGAGCAGTACTTC
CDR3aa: CASSPTFRDRDYEQYF

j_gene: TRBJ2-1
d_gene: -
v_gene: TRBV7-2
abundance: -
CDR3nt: TGTGCCAGCAGCTTAGCGGGGGGTTGGGGAAGCTCCTACAATGAGCAGTTCTTC
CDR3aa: CASSLAGGWGSSYNEQFF

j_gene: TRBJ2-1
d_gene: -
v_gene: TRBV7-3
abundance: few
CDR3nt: TGTGCCAGCAGCTTGGAGGGGGTCAGGAACAATGAGCAGTTCTTC
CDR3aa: CASSLEGVRNNEQFF

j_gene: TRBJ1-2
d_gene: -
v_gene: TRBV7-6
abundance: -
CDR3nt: TGTGCCAGCAGCTTAGAGGCACTTCTTACAGGAAACTATGGCTACACCTTC
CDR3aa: CASSLEALLTGNYGYTF

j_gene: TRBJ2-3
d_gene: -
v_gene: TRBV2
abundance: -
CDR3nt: TGTGCCAGACTGGGGCGGCAGAGCACAGATACGCAGTATTTT
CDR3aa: CARLGRQSTDTQYF

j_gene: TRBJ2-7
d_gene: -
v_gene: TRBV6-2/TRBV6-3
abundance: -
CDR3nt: TGTGCCAGCAGTTACTCCCCATACGAGCAGTACTTC
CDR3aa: CASSYSPYEQYF

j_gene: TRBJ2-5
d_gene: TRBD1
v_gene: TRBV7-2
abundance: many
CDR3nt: TGTGCCAGCAGCTTAGGGGACAGAATCGGAGAGACCCAGTACTTC
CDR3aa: CASSLGDRIGETQYF

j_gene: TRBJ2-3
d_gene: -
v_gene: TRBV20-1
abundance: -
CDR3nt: TGCAGTGCCCAATCCAGGGGCACAGATACGCAGTATTTT
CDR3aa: CSAQSRGTDTQYF

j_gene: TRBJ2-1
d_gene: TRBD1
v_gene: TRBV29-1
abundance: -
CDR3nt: TGCAGCGTGTACAGGGGTTCCTACAATGAGCAGTTCTTC
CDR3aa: CSVYRGSYNEQFF

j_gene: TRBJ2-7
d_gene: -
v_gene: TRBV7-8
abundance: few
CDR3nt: TGTGCCAGCAGCTTAACACGGTTCGCCTACGAGCAGTACTTC
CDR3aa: CASSLTRFAYEQYF

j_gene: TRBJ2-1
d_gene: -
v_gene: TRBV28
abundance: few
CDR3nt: TGTGCCAGCACCCCTCCCCGGCAGGTCACGGGGGAGCAGTTCTTC
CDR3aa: CASTPPRQVTGEQFF

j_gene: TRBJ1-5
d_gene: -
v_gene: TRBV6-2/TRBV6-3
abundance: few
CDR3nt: TGTGCCAGCAGTTACTCTACCTGGGTTGTGGGCAATCAGCCCCAGCATTTT
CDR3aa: CASSYSTWVVGNQPQHF

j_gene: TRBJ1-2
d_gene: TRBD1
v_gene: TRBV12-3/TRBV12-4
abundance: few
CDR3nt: TGTGCCAGCAGTTTAACCGGGGACAGGGTCACTGGCTACACCTTC
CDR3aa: CASSLTGDRVTGYTF

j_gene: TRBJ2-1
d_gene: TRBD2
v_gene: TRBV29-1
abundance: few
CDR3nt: TGCAGCGCCGAAGGGACTAGCGGGGGTTGGGAGCAGTTCTTC
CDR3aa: CSAEGTSGGWEQFF

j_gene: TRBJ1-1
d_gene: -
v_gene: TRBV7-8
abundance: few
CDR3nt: TGTGCCAGCAGCTTAGGGACAGCCCCTCCGAACACTGAAGCTTTCTTT
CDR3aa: CASSLGTAPPNTEAFF

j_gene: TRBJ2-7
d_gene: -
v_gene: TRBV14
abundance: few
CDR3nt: TGTGCCAGCAGCCCAAGGAGGACAGCATCCTACGAGCAGTACTTC
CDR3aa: CASSPRRTASYEQYF

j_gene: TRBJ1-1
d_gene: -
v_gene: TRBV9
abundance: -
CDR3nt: TGTGCCAGCAGCGTAGTATGGCACAACACTGAAGCTTTCTTT
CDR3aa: CASSVVWHNTEAFF

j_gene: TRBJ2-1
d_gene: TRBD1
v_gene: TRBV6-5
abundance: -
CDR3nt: TGTGCCAGCAGCCGACAGGGCCAAAGCTTCAATGAGCAGTTCTTC
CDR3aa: CASSRQGQSFNEQFF

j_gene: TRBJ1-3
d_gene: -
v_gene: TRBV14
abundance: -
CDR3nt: TGTGCCAGCAGCCAAGATCGGGGGGCGCTTGGAAACACCATATATTTT
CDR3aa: CASSQDRGALGNTIYF

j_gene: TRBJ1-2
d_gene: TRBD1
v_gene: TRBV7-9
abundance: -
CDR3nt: TGTGCCAGCAGCCCAATCCGGGACAGTCACGACTATGGCTACACCTTC
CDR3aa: CASSPIRDSHDYGYTF

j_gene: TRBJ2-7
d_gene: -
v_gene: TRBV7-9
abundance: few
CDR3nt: TGTGCCAGCAGCCCCCCCGACGGGACCTACGAGCAGTACTTC
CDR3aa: CASSPPDGTYEQYF

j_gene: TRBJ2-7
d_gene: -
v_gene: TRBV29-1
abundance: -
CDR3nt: TGCAGCGTTGAAGATTATCGCGGTAGCTCCTACGAGCAGTACTTC
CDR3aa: CSVEDYRGSSYEQYF

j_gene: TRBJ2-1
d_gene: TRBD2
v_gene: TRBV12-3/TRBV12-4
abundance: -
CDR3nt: TGTGCCAGCAGGCTCTCTAAGCGGGGGCCTGCCTACAATGAGCAGTTCTTC
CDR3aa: CASRLSKRGPAYNEQFF

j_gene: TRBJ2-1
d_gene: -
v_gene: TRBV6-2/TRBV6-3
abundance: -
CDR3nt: TGTGCCAGCAGTTTCCAGGGGTCTGAGCAGTTCTTC
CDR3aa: CASSFQGSEQFF

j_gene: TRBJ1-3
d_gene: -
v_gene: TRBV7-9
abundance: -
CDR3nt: TGTGCCAGCAGCTCCCGGGACAACAACTCTGGAAACACCATATATTTT
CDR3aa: CASSSRDNNSGNTIYF

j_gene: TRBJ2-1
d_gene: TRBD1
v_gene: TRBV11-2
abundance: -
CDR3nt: TGTGCCAGCAGCTTGTGGGTAGGGGGCAAGTACAATGAGCAGTTCTTC
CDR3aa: CASSLWVGGKYNEQFF

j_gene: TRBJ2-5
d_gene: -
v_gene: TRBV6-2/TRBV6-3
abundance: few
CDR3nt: TGTGCCAGCAGTTACCAGGGAGCCCAAGAGACCCAGTACTTT
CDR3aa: CASSYQGAQETQYF

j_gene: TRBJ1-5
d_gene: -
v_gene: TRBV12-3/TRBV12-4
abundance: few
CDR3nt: TGTGCCAGCAGTTTGGGGGCAGTTAATCAGCCCCAGCATTTT
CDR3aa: CASSLGAVNQPQHF

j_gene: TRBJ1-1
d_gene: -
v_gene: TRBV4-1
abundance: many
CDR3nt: TGCGCCAGCAGCCAAGATGGGGAGGACAGCCACTCGAGTGAAGCTTTCTTT
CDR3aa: CASSQDGEDSHSSEAFF

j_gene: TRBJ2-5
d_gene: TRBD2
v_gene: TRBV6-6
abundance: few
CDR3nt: TGTGCCAGCAGTAAACTAGCGGGAGGGACGAATGGGGAGACCCAGTACTTC
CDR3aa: CASSKLAGGTNGETQYF

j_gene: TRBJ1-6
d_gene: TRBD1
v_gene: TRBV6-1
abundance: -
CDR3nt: TGTGCCAGCAGTGAATGGGAGACAGGGGGATCACCCCTCCACTTT
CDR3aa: CASSEWETGGSPLHF

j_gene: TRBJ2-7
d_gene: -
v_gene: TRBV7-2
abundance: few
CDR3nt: TGTGCCAGCAGCTTCAGCGGACTCTACGAGCAGTACTTC
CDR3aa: CASSFSGLYEQYF

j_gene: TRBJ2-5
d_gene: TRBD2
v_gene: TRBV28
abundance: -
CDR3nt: TGTGCCAGCACCCCGATGGGGACTAGAGTGTTCGAAGGGACCCAGTACTTC
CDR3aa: CASTPMGTRVFEGTQYF

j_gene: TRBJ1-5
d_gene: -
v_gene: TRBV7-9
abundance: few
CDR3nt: TGTGCCAGCAGCTTTGGGGATTTGGAATATAGCAATCAGCCCCAGCATTTT
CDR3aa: CASSFGDLEYSNQPQHF

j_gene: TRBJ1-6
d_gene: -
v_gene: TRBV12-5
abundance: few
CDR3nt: TGTGCTAGTGGTCCGGGGCCCTATAATTCACCCCTCCACTTT
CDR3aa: CASGPGPYNSPLHF

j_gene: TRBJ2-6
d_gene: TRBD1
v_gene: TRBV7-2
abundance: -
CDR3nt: TGTGCCAGCAGCTTAAACTACCAAGACAGGGGCCACTCTGGGGCCAACGTCCTGACTTTC
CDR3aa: CASSLNYQDRGHSGANVLTF

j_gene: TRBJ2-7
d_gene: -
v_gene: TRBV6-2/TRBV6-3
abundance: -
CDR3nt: TGTGCCAGCAGTTACTTCGCCAGGGGAGGGCGGGAGCAGTACTTC
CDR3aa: CASSYFARGGREQYF

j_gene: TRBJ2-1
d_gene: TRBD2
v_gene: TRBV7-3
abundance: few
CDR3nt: TGTGCCAGCAGCTTAGCGGGAGGGCCGGGAAATGAGCAGTTCTTC
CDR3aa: CASSLAGGPGNEQFF

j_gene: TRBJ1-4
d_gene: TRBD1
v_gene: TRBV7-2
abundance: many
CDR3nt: TGTGCCAGCAGCCCAGACAGGGGGGGCAATGAAAAACTGTTTTTT
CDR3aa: CASSPDRGGNEKLFF

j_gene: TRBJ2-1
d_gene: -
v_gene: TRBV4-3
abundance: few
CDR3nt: TGCGCCAGCAGCCAAGTGGTACCCCCGGAGGGTGAGCAGTTCTTC
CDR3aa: CASSQVVPPEGEQFF

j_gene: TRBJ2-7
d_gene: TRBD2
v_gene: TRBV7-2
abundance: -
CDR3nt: TGTGCCAGCAGCTTGTCCTCAGCGGGGGTCCTCTACGAGCAGTACTTC
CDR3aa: CASSLSSAGVLYEQYF

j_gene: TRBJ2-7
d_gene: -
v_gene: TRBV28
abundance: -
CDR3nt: TGTGCCAGCAGTTCCCGGGGCTTCGGCTACGAGCAGTACTTC
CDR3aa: CASSSRGFGYEQYF

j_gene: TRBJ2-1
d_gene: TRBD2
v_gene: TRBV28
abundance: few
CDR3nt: TGTGCCAGCAGTTTGCGACTAGCGTCCTACAATGAGCAGTTCTTC
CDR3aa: CASSLRLASYNEQFF

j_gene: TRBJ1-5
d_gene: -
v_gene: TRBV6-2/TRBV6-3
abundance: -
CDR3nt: TGTGCCAGCTTACAGGAAGGGCGCAATCAGCCCCAGCATTTT
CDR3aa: CASLQEGRNQPQHF

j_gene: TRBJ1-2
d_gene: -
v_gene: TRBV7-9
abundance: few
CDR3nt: TGTGTGTGCTTAAAGGGCCGGGGGAACTATGGCTACACCTTC
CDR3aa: CVCLKGRGNYGYTF

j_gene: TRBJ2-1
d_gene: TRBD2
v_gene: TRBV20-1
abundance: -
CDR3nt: TGCAGTGCTCACCGGGGGGGTGGGGGCTACAATGAGCAGTTCTTC
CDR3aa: CSAHRGGGGYNEQFF

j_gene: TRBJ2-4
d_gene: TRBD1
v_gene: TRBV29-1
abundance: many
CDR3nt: TGCAGCGTGGTGACCCCCGGGACAGGGGGTGCGTCCAAAAACATTCAGTACTTC
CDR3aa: CSVVTPGTGGASKNIQYF